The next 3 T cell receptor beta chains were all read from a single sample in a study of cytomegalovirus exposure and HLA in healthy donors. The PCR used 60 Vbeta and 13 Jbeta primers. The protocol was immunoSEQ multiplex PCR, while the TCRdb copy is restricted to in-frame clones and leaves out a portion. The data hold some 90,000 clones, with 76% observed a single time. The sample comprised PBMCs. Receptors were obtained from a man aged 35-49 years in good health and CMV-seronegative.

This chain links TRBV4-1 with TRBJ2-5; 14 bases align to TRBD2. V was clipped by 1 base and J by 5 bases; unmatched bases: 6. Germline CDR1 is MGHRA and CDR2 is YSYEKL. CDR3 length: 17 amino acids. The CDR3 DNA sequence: TGCGCCAGCAGCCAAGGACTAGCGGGGGGGACGGGGGAGACCCAGTACTTC. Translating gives CASSQGLAGGTGETQYF.

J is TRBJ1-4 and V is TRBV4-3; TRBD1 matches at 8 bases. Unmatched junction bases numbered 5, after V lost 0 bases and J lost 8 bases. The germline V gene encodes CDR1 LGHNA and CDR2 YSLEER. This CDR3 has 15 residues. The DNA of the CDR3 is TGCGCCAGCAGCCAAGACCAGACAGGGGCAGAAAAACTGTTTTTT. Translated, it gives CASSQDQTGAEKLFF.

The CDR3 DNA reads TGTGCCAGCAGCCAAGCAGCGGTGAACACCGGGGAGCTGTTTTTT. It specifies CASSQAAVNTGELFF. The chain couples TRBV4-2 to TRBJ2-2, with D perhaps TRBD2 (5 bases). The V end lost 1 base, the J end lost 1 base, and 7 bases lay between the germline ends. Germline V gene lookup returns CDR1 LGHNA and CDR2 YNFKEQ. The CDR3 is 15 amino acids.